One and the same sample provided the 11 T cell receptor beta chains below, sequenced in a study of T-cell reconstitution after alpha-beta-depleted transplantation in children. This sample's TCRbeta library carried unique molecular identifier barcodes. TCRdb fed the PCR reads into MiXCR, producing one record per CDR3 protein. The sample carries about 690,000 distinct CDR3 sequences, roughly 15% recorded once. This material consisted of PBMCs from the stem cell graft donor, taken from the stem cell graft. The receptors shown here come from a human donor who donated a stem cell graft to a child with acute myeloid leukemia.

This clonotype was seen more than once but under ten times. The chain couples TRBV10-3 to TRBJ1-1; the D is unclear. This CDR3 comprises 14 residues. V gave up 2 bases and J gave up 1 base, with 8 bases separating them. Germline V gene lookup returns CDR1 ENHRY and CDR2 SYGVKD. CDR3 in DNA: TGTGCCATCAGTGAGGCCGGAGCGAACACTGAAGCTTTCTTT. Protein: CAISEAGANTEAFF.

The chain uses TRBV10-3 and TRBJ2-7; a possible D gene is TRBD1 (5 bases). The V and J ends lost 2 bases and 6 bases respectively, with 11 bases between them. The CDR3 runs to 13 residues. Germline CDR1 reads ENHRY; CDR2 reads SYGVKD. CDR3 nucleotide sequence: TGTGCCATCAGTGAGAGAATGGGGCTCGAGCAGTACGTC. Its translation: CAISERMGLEQYV.

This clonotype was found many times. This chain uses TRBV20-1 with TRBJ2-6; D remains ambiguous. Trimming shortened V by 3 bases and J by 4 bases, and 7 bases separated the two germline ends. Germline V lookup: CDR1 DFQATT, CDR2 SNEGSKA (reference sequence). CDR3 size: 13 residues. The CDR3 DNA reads TGCAGTGCTAGCCCCCCCGGGGCCAACGTCCTGACTTTC. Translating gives CSASPPGANVLTF.

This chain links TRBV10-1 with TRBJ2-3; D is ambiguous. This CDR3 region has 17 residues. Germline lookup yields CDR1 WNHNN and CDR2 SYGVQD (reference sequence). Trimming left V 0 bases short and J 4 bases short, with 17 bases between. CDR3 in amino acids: CASSESRMVADADTQYF. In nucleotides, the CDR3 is TGCGCCAGCAGTGAGTCTCGGATGGTAGCTGACGCAGATACGCAGTATTTT.

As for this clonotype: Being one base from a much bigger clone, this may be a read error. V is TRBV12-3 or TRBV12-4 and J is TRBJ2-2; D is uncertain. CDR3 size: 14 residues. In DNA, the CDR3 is TGTACCAGCAGTCCCCCGGACCTCACCGGGGAGCTGTTTTTT. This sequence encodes CTSSPPDLTGELFF.

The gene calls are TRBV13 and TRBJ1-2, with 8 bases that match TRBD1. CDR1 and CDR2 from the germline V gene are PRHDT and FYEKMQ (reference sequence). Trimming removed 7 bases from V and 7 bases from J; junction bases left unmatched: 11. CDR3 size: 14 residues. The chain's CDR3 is CASTTDRAGFGYTF. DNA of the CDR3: TGTGCCAGCACCACGGACAGGGCAGGCTTTGGCTACACCTTC.

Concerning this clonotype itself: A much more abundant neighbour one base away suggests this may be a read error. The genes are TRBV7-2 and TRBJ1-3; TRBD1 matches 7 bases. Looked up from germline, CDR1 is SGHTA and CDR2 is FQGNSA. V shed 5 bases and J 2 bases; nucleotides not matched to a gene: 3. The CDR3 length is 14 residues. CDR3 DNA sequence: TGTGCCAGCAGCCGGGGACAGCCTGGAAACACCATATATTTT. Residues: CASSRGQPGNTIYF.

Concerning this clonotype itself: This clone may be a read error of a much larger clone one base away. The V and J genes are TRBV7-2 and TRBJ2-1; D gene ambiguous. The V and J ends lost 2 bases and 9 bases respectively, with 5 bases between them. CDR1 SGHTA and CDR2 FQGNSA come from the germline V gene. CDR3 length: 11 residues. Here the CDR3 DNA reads TGTGCCAGCAGCTTAAGGAGTGAGCAGTTCTTC. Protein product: CASSLRSEQFF.

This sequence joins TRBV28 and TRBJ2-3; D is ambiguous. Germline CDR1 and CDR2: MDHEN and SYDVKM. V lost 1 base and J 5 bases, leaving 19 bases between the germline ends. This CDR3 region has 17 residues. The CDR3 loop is CASSLLVGAGHKDTQYF. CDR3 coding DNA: TGTGCCAGCAGTTTATTGGTCGGTGCCGGGCACAAAGATACGCAGTATTTT. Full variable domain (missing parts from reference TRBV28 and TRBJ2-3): DVKVTQSSRYLVKRTGEKVFLECVQDMDHENMFWYRQDPGLGLRLIYFSYDVKMKEKGDIPEGYSVSREKKERFSLILESASTNQTSMYLCASSLLVGAGHKDTQYFGPGTRLTVL.

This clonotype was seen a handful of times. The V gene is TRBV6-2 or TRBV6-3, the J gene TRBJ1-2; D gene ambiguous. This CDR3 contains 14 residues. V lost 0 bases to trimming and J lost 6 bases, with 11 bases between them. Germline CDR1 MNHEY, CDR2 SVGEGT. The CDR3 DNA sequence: TGTGCCAGCAGTTACTCGATGGTCTCGAATGGCTACACCTTC. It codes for CASSYSMVSNGYTF.

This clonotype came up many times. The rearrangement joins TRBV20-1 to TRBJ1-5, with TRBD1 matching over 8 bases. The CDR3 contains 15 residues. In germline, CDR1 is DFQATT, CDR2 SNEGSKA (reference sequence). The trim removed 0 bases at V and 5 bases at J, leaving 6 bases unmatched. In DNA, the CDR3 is TGCAGTGCTAGAGATGGGGTACAGGGGGATCAGCCCCAGCATTTT. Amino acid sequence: CSARDGVQGDQPQHF.